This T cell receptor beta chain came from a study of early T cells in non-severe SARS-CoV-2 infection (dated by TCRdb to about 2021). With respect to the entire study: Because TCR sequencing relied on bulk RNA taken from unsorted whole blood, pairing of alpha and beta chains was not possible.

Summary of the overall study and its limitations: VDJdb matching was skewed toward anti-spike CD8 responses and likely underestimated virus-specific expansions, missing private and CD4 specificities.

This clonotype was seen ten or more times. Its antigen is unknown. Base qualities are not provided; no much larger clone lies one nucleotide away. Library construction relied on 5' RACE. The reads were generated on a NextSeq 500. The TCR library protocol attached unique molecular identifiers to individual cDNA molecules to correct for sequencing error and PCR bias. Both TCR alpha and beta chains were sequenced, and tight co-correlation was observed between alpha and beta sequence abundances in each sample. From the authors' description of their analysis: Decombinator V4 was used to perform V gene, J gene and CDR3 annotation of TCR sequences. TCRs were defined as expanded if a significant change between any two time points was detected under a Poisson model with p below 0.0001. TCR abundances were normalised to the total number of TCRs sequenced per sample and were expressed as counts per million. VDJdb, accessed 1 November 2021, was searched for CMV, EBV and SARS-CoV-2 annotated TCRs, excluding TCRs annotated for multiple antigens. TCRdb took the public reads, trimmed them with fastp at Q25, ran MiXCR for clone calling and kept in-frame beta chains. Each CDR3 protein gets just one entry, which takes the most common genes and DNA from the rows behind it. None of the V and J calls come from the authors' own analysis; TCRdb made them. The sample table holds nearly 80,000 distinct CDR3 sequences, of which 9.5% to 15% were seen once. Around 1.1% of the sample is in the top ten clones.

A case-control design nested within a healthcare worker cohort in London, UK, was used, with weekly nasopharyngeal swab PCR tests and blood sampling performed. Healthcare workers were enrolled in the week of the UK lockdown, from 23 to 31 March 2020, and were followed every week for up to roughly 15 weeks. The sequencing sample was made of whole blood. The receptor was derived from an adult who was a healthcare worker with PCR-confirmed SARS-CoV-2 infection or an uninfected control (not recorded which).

CDR3 reads: CASTSSDSPGNSPQHF. The bases are TGTGCCAGCACCTCCAGCGATAGTCCAGGGAATTCCCCCCAGCATTTT. The rearranged segments are TRBV12-3 or TRBV12-4 and TRBJ1-5; matching of 5 bases hints at TRBD1 as the D gene. V gives up 7 bases and J gives up 10 bases, and the segment between their germline ends measures 26 bases. Inclusive of the bounding cysteine and phenylalanine, the CDR3 is 16 residues long. Only the CDR3 region is kept as DNA, spanning 48 bases read in frame from base 1.